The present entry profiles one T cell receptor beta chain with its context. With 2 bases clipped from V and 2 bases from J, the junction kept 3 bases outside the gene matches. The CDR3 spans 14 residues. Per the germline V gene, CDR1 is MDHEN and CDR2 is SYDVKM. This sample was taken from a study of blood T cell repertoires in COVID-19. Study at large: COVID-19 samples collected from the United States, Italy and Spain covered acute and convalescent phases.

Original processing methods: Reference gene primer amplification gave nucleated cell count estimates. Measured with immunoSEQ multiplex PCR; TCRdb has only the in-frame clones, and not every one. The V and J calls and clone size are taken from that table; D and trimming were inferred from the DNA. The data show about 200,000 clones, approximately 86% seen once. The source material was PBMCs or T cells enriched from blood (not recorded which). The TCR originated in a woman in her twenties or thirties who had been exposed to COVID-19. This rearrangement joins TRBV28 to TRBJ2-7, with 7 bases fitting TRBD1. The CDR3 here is CASSLGTAPYEQYF. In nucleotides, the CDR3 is TGTGCCAGCAGTTTAGGGACAGCCCCCTACGAGCAGTACTTC.